Below, 9 T cell receptor beta chains from the same sample are listed, as sequenced in a study of blood T cell repertoires in COVID-19. TCRdb keeps only in-frame clones here, not all; method: immunoSEQ multiplex PCR. This table holds roughly 140,000 clones, about 80% found once. The specimen was PBMCs or T cells enriched from blood (not recorded which). The receptors stem from a middle-aged man who had recovered from COVID-19.

V gene TRBV7-9 combines with J gene TRBJ1-4; D is uncertain. The germline V and J ends were trimmed by 2 bases and 0 bases, with 7 bases remaining between them. The CDR3 spans 15 residues. From germline, CDR1 is SEHNR and CDR2 FQNEAQ (reference sequence). CDR3 protein: CASSLPSATNEKLFF. Here the CDR3 DNA reads TGTGCCAGCAGCTTACCTTCCGCAACTAATGAAAAACTGTTTTTT.

The genes are TRBV15 and TRBJ2-7, with D possibly being TRBD2 (5 bases). The CDR3 has 15 amino acids. Trimming took off 8 bases at V and 4 bases at J, with 21 bases between the two ends. CDR1 LNHNV and CDR2 YYDKDF come from the germline V gene (reference sequence). The CDR3 bases are TGTGCCACCTCATCATCTCGGGGATCTAGGTACGAGCAGTACTTC. Residues: CATSSSRGSRYEQYF. Looking up the rest from reference TRBV15 and TRBJ2-7 gives the full variable domain: DAMVIQNPRYQVTQFGKPVTLSCSQTLNHNVMYWYQQKSSQAPKLLFHYYDKDFNNEADTPDNFQSRRPNTSFCFLDIRSPGLGDTAMYLCATSSSRGSRYEQYFGPGTRLTVT.

V is TRBV13 and J is TRBJ2-7; 11 nucleotides agree with TRBD1. Per germline, CDR1 PRHDT and CDR2 FYEKMQ (reference sequence). The trim removed 0 bases at V and 4 bases at J, leaving 2 bases unmatched. The CDR3 has 15 amino acids. The CDR3 loop reads CASSLGGQGAYEQYF. The CDR3 DNA sequence: TGTGCCAGCAGCTTAGGCGGACAGGGGGCTTACGAGCAGTACTTC.

The V gene is TRBV15, the J gene TRBJ1-4; 8 bases map to TRBD1. CDR1 and CDR2 from the germline V gene are LNHNV and YYDKDF (reference sequence). The CDR3 covers 15 residues. The trim removed 1 base at V and 3 bases at J, leaving 1 base unmatched. CDR3 sequence: CATSRGQGSNEKLFF. The DNA of the CDR3 is TGTGCCACCAGCAGAGGACAGGGGTCTAATGAAAAACTGTTTTTT.

The chain carries TRBV29-1 and TRBJ1-1, with TRBD1 matching 7 bases. The length of the CDR3 is 15 residues. J gave up 1 base and V 6 bases, and 11 bases lay outside the gene matches. Germline values: CDR1 SQVTM, CDR2 ANQGSEA. DNA for the CDR3: TGCAGCGTCGGAGGGAAACAGGGGAAGAACACTGAAGCTTTCTTT. Its protein product is CSVGGKQGKNTEAFF.

A remark on this clone: Given a much more abundant clone one base away, this may be a read error. The chain is built from TRBV5-1 and TRBJ1-4; 9 bases align to TRBD1. There are 14 residues in the CDR3. The J segment lost 6 bases and the V segment lost 4 bases, leaving 4 bases of the junction unmatched. From germline, CDR1 is SGHRS and CDR2 YFSETQ. CDR3 sequence: CASSPRTGDEKLFF. In DNA form, the CDR3 reads TGCGCCAGCAGCCCCCGGACAGGGGATGAAAAACTGTTTTTT.

The V gene is TRBV2, the J gene TRBJ1-5; TRBD1 agrees at 8 bases. Trimming removed 5 bases from V and 0 bases from J; junction bases left unmatched: 3. CDR3 length: 15 amino acids. The germline V gene encodes CDR1 SNHLY and CDR2 FYNNEI. This CDR3 reads CASSRDRNSNQPQHF. DNA of the CDR3: TGTGCCAGCAGTCGGGACAGGAATAGCAATCAGCCCCAGCATTTT.

This sequence joins TRBV11-2 and TRBJ1-2; tentatively, D is TRBD1 (6 bases). This CDR3 has 16 amino acids. The ends were cut back, 5 bases at V and 0 bases at J, with 16 bases in the middle. Germline V gene lookup returns CDR1 SGHAT and CDR2 FQNNGV. CDR3 nucleotide sequence: TGTGCCAGCAGCACCCCGCGGACAGCCCCTAACTATGGCTACACCTTC. Its protein is CASSTPRTAPNYGYTF.

This clone was seen only once. The chain joins TRBV7-6 to TRBJ1-5; the match to TRBD1 covers 9 bases. Germline CDR1 and CDR2: SGHVS and FNYEAQ. CDR3 length: 15 residues. V was clipped by 3 bases and J by 1 base; unmatched bases: 1. The CDR3 here is CASSFGTGSNQPQHF. CDR3 coding DNA: TGTGCCAGCAGCTTTGGGACAGGGAGCAATCAGCCCCAGCATTTT.